This T cell receptor (beta chain) was retrieved from a study of early T cells in non-severe SARS-CoV-2 infection. TCRdb reanalysed the 5' RACE reads using MiXCR and keeps one entry per CDR3 protein. The profile covers some 70,000 distinct CDR3 sequences, with about 9% appearing a single time and 5.9% taken by the ten largest. The ends were cut back, 3 bases at V and 5 bases at J, with 10 bases in the middle. The germline CDR1 and CDR2 sequences are SEHNR and FQNEAQ (reference sequence). CDR3 length: 14 residues. The receptor was isolated from an adult who was a healthcare worker with PCR-confirmed SARS-CoV-2 infection or an uninfected control (not recorded which). V is TRBV7-9 and J is TRBJ1-4; D not certain. The source material was whole blood. The CDR3 bases are TGTGCCAGCAGCTTTGGCAGGACGAATGAAAAACTGTTTTTT. This translates into CASSFGRTNEKLFF.